The 26 T cell receptor beta chains below were found in one sample sequenced in a study of T cell repertoires in cytomegalovirus infection. Their recognized antigens are unknown. TCRdb reanalysed the reads using MiXCR and keeps one entry per CDR3 protein. Among about 830,000 distinct CDR3 sequences, 32% were seen once, and the ten largest hold about an eighth. Sequences were derived from cultured CD8+ T cells from PBMCs, sampled from culture after CMV antigen stimulation. These receptors all come from a human donor in good health (CMV status not recorded). Some clones in this sample may be carry-over from other donors' samples.

J is TRBJ1-4 and V is TRBV5-4, with a possible D match to TRBD1 (5 bases). The CDR3 is 15 residues long. V lost 2 bases to trimming and J lost 3 bases, with 11 bases between them. Per the germline V gene, CDR1 is SGHNT and CDR2 is YYREEE (reference sequence). The CDR3 reads CASSFSGEPNEKLFF. DNA for the CDR3: TGTGCCAGCAGCTTTTCGGGGGAACCTAATGAAAAACTGTTTTTT.

The V call is TRBV28, the J call TRBJ2-7; D call uncertain. The CDR3 contains 13 residues. CDR1 is MDHEN and CDR2 is SYDVKM in the germline V gene. Trimming removed 6 bases at V and 1 base at J, with 10 bases between. The CDR3: CASRSYSSYEQYV. The CDR3 bases are TGTGCCAGCAGATCATACTCGTCCTACGAGCAGTACGTC.

The rearrangement joins TRBV6-6 to TRBJ2-1; D is ambiguous. Trimming shortened V by 4 bases and J by 0 bases, and 10 bases separated the two germline ends. Germline CDR1 MNHNY, CDR2 SVGAGI (reference sequence). This CDR3 has 15 residues. Written as DNA, the CDR3 is TGTGCCAGCAGTTTCCCAGAAAGCTCCTACAATGAGCAGTTCTTC. It specifies CASSFPESSYNEQFF.

The J gene is TRBJ1-5, the V gene TRBV20-1, with 7 bases matching TRBD1. The V segment lost 5 bases and the J segment 0 bases; nucleotides outside the gene matches: 4. There are 14 residues in the CDR3. Germline CDR1 DFQATT, CDR2 SNEGSKA (reference sequence). The CDR3 spells CSAVTGISNQPQHF. DNA for the CDR3: TGCAGTGCTGTGACAGGGATTAGCAATCAGCCCCAGCATTTT.

The gene calls are TRBV6-1 and TRBJ1-6, with 7 bases lining up with TRBD1. Per germline, CDR1 MNHNS and CDR2 SASEGT. J gave up 6 bases and V 2 bases, and 13 bases lay outside the gene matches. The CDR3 contains 18 residues. CDR3 sequence: CASSEYFQGDTCNSPLHF. The CDR3 DNA sequence: TGTGCCAGCAGTGAATACTTCCAGGGGGACACCTGTAATTCACCCCTCCACTTT.

The rearrangement joins TRBV5-5 to TRBJ1-6; TRBD1 matches at 9 bases. The V and J ends lost 3 bases and 10 bases, in that order; junction bases with no gene match: 8. This CDR3 is built from 15 residues. Germline assignment: CDR1 SGHKS and CDR2 YYEKEE (reference sequence). The CDR3, as DNA: TGTGCCAGCAGCTCTGCCCCTGGGACAGGGTCACCCCTCCACTTT. Amino acid sequence: CASSSAPGTGSPLHF.

In this sample, this clonotype turned up a few times. The J gene is TRBJ2-7, the V gene TRBV11-2; D possibly corresponds to TRBD2 (5 bases). Germline CDR1 reads SGHAT; CDR2 reads FQNNGV. Between the trimmed V and J ends, which lost 5 bases and 1 base, there was a span of 12 bases. The CDR3 totals 14 residues. The CDR3 DNA reads TGTGCCAGCAGCCGGACTTTGGAGTCCTACGAGCAGTACGTC. Translated, it gives CASSRTLESYEQYV.

In this sample, this clonotype turned up a few times. The V call is TRBV6-5, the J call TRBJ2-2; D remains ambiguous. The CDR3 is 12 amino acids. Germline V CDR1 and CDR2: MNHEY, SVGAGI. V lost 7 bases to trimming and J lost 5 bases, with 8 bases between them. This CDR3 reads CASTRQTGELFF. For the CDR3, the DNA is TGTGCCAGCACTCGCCAGACCGGGGAGCTGTTTTTT.

The rearrangement joins TRBV6-5 to TRBJ1-1; maybe TRBD1 (5 bases). Germline lookup yields CDR1 MNHEY and CDR2 SVGAGI. The V gene lost 2 bases and the J gene lost 4 bases, with 8 bases spanning the gap. This CDR3 has 13 amino acids. CDR3 sequence: CASSYRGFTEAFF. The CDR3, as DNA: TGTGCCAGCAGTTACAGGGGTTTCACTGAAGCTTTCTTT.

The rearrangement joins TRBV7-9 to TRBJ1-2, with D uncertain. Trimming left V 0 bases short and J 4 bases short, with 15 bases between. The CDR3 loop spans 16 amino acids. CDR1 and CDR2 from the germline V gene are SEHNR and FQNEAQ (reference sequence). The CDR3 spells CASSLAGRHSLYGYTF. In DNA form, the CDR3 reads TGTGCCAGCAGCTTAGCGGGGAGACATTCGCTCTATGGCTACACCTTC.

This clonotype was counted only a few times. This chain links TRBV6-1 with TRBJ2-1; no definite D call. Deletions cut 1 base from V and 2 bases from J, with 9 bases between. The CDR3 runs 15 residues. Germline lookup yields CDR1 MNHNS and CDR2 SASEGT. CDR3 DNA sequence: TGTGCCAGCAGTGAAGAATGGGCGGCCTACAATGAGCAGTTCTTC. This codes for CASSEEWAAYNEQFF.

This clonotype was found a few times. The V call is TRBV4-2, the J call TRBJ2-1; D is tentatively TRBD1 or TRBD2 (5 bases each). CDR3 length: 16 residues. V lost 3 bases, J lost 4 bases, and 16 bases lay in between. In germline, CDR1 is LGHNA, CDR2 YNFKEQ. CDR3 amino acids: CASSQRGAGEYNEQFF. In DNA, the CDR3 is TGTGCCAGCAGCCAGAGGGGCGCAGGAGAATACAATGAGCAGTTCTTC.

This chain connects TRBV19 to TRBJ1-1, with unresolved D. This CDR3 contains 14 residues. Germline CDR1 LNHDA, CDR2 SQIVND (reference sequence). Trimming removed 10 bases at V and 1 base at J, with 16 bases between. In nucleotides, the CDR3 is TGTGCCACTAAACGGGCGGGGTCGAACACTGAAGCTTTCTTT. This encodes CATKRAGSNTEAFF.

This sequence joins TRBV12-3 or TRBV12-4 and TRBJ1-3; D is unresolved. The CDR3 extends over 14 amino acids. V was clipped by 3 bases and J by 4 bases, with 10 bases between them. The CDR3 is CASSFAGSGNTIYF. The CDR3 nucleotides are TGTGCCAGCAGTTTCGCAGGTTCCGGAAACACCATATATTTT.

The sample holds a few counts of this clonotype. This chain uses TRBV11-3 with TRBJ1-2; D is ambiguous. Germline V gene lookup returns CDR1 SGHNT and CDR2 YENEEA. V lost 1 base to trimming and J lost 8 bases, with 8 bases between them. The CDR3 totals 12 residues. The CDR3 spells CASSLAGFGYTF. The DNA for the CDR3 is TGTGCCAGCAGCTTAGCTGGGTTCGGCTACACCTTC.

Only a few counts were recorded for this clonotype. This chain connects TRBV6-2 or TRBV6-3 to TRBJ2-7; possible D gene TRBD2, 5 bases. The CDR3 extends over 12 amino acids. Trimming pared 5 bases from V and 7 bases from J, leaving 12 bases between. CDR1 and CDR2 (germline): MNHEY, SVGEGT. The CDR3 protein is CASSKGLLEQYV. For the CDR3, the DNA is TGTGCCAGCAGTAAAGGACTGCTTGAGCAGTACGTC.

This clonotype was detected a few times. The chain uses TRBV7-9 and TRBJ2-1, with D maybe TRBD1 (5 bases). Trimming removed 5 bases from V and 7 bases from J, with 9 bases in between. Per germline, CDR1 SEHNR and CDR2 FQNEAQ (reference sequence). This CDR3 comprises 12 residues. The CDR3 DNA follows: TGTGCCAGCAGCCACCAGGGAAATGAGCAGTTCTTC. It codes for CASSHQGNEQFF. The entire variable domain, with the rest obtained from reference TRBV7-9 and TRBJ2-1, is as follows: DTGVSQNPRHKITKRGQNVTFRCDPISEHNRLYWYRQTLGQGPEFLTYFQNEAQLEKSRLLSDRFSAERPKGSFSTLEIQRTEQGDSAMYLCASSHQGNEQFFGPGTRLTVL.

The chain is built from TRBV29-1 and TRBJ2-7, with D unresolved. Looked up from germline, CDR1 is SQVTM and CDR2 is ANQGSEA. Deletions cut 4 bases from V and 5 bases from J, with 6 bases between. The CDR3 has 10 residues. The CDR3: CSVGTHEQYF. CDR3 sequence (DNA): TGCAGCGTTGGGACCCACGAGCAGTACTTC.

V is TRBV4-1 and J is TRBJ2-5; D gene uncertain. Germline values: CDR1 MGHRA, CDR2 YSYEKL. The CDR3 consists of 16 residues. V lost 1 base to trimming and J lost 1 base, with 13 bases between them. Written as DNA, the CDR3 is TGCGCCAGCAGCCAAGGCAGGCTGGGGTTCCAAGAGACCCAGTACTTC. Its protein product is CASSQGRLGFQETQYF.

The chain has TRBV6-2 or TRBV6-3 and TRBJ2-1; TRBD1 matches at 10 bases. The length of the CDR3 is 14 residues. J gave up 8 bases and V 5 bases, and 6 bases lay outside the gene matches. CDR1 is MNHEY and CDR2 is SVGEGT in the germline V gene. CDR3 nucleotide sequence: TGTGCCAGCAGTGCCGGGACAGGGGTGGATGAGCAGTTCTTC. This gives the protein CASSAGTGVDEQFF.

The chain couples TRBV6-2 or TRBV6-3 to TRBJ2-6, with a tentative D call TRBD2 (5 bases). From germline, CDR1 is MNHEY and CDR2 SVGEGT. This CDR3 spans 18 amino acids. V was pared by 6 bases and J by 2 bases, with 20 bases between. As DNA, the CDR3 is TGTGCCAGCAGCGTCGGGCTAGCTTCATACCCTGGGGCCAACGTCCTGACTTTC. Translated: CASSVGLASYPGANVLTF.

The chain couples TRBV7-6 to TRBJ2-7; 7 bases fit TRBD1. From germline, CDR1 is SGHVS and CDR2 FNYEAQ. The CDR3 is 16 amino acids. Trimming cost V 4 bases and J 4 bases; bases outside gene matches: 13. The CDR3 spells CASSSLPRQGVYEQYF. CDR3 coding DNA: TGTGCCAGCAGCTCCCTACCAAGACAGGGAGTTTACGAGCAGTACTTC.

This chain's CDR3 is CASSPQGPSQPQHF. For the CDR3, the DNA is TGTGCCAGCAGCCCACAGGGACCTAGTCAGCCCCAGCATTTT. The rearrangement uses TRBV7-2 and TRBJ1-5; D is perhaps TRBD1 (6 bases). The CDR3 runs to 14 residues. Germline V gives CDR1 SGHTA, CDR2 FQGNSA. Trimming stripped 5 bases from V and 6 bases from J, with 14 bases between.

The chain combines TRBV7-6 with TRBJ2-1; D may be TRBD2 (7 bases). Deletions cut 3 bases from V and 1 base from J, with 13 bases between. The CDR3 loop spans 16 amino acids. Per the germline V gene, CDR1 is SGHVS and CDR2 is FNYEAQ. The CDR3 loop is CASSFGGRGSYNEQFF. The DNA for the CDR3 is TGTGCCAGCAGCTTTGGGGGGCGGGGGTCCTACAATGAGCAGTTCTTC.

This clonotype came up a few times. This chain links TRBV6-6 with TRBJ2-2; 12 bases match TRBD1. The germline V gene has CDR1 MNHNY and CDR2 SVGAGI (reference sequence). There are 16 residues in the CDR3. V shed 5 bases and J 7 bases; nucleotides not matched to a gene: 8. The CDR3: CASSEPGQGAIGELFF. In nucleotides, the CDR3 is TGTGCCAGCAGTGAGCCGGGACAGGGGGCGATCGGGGAGCTGTTTTTT.

This clonotype has more than one count but fewer than ten. Here the CDR3 DNA reads TGTGCCAGCATCCCGGGACAGGGGGCGGCCGGGGAGCTGTTTTTT. Residues: CASIPGQGAAGELFF. The chain carries TRBV7-9 and TRBJ2-2; 12 positions match TRBD1. The CDR3 runs to 15 residues. V lost 7 bases, J lost 6 bases, and 6 bases stayed unmatched. Germline V lookup: CDR1 SEHNR, CDR2 FQNEAQ (reference sequence).